There are a few counts of the clone carrying this T cell receptor beta chain. The antigen remains undetermined. CDR1 and CDR2 (germline): SNHLY, FYNNEI. The CDR3 contains 14 residues. V lost 5 bases to trimming and J lost 1 base, with 11 bases between them. MiXCR, applied by TCRdb to the reads, yields one record per CDR3 protein. Here the sample spans about 180,000 distinct CDR3 sequences, around 15% being singletons. This sample is part of a study of T cell repertoires in cytomegalovirus infection. Study as a whole: The public TCR beta signatures pointed to both CMV infection and matching HLA type.

General study points: CMV carriers with the relevant HLA were identified by cumulative public TCR beta family frequency. Clonotype analysis showed dominance of the ex vivo response by HLA-C-restricted CMV-specific TCR beta clonotypes.

The sequenced sample was PBMCs. The sequence was obtained from a human donor in good health (CMV status not recorded). Some clones in this sample may be carry-over from other donors' samples. J is TRBJ1-2 and V is TRBV2, with D tentatively TRBD1 (5 bases). CDR3 loop: CASSPNDSNYGYTF. The CDR3 DNA reads TGTGCCAGCAGTCCAAATGACAGTAACTATGGCTACACCTTC.